This TCR beta chain was identified in a study of CD4 and CD8 cells across lung adenocarcinoma regions. V was pared by 6 bases and J by 2 bases, with 22 bases between. Looked up from germline, CDR1 is MNHNS and CDR2 is SASEGT. The CDR3 has 17 residues. This clonotype was counted at least ten times. Samples came from patients with localized non-small cell lung adenocarcinoma. Using its own MiXCR run on the PCR reads, TCRdb lists one record per CDR3 protein. The repertoire holds thousands of distinct CDR3 sequences, with under 60% as singletons. Input material: CD8+ T cells from the center of a lung tumor. The J gene is TRBJ1-2, the V gene TRBV6-1; a weak D match, TRBD1 (6 bases). This receptor was obtained from a male donor with lung adenocarcinoma. The CD4 and CD8 labels of this study may be unreliable. In DNA, the CDR3 is TGTGCCAGCAGACGGCAGGCGGGGGCGCAGGGGAACTATGGCTACACCTTC. Translation: CASRRQAGAQGNYGYTF.